The present T cell receptor beta chain was sequenced within a study of T-cell memory formation after mild COVID-19. The wider study: Clustering of TCRs was largely donor specific. Broader study findings: Pre-infection memory carried some responding clones, suggesting that cross-reactive memory joined. CD4/CD8 balance held among clones contracting day 15 to 85, and later expanders leaned CD4+.

Note on this clonotype: Its target is unknown.

Constant-segment primers were used for 5'RACE, and the resulting TCR alpha and TCR beta cDNA libraries carried sample barcodes and UMIs. TCRdb re-called the 5' RACE reads through MiXCR, storing one row per CDR3 protein. The sample contains hundreds of thousands of distinct CDR3 sequences, approximately 21% of which appear only once. Specimen: PBMCs or a T cell subset sorted from them (not recorded which). This sequence was found in an adult woman who had mild COVID-19 (a few samples of this study predate the infection). Cell type and time point are not known.

Here the CDR3 reads CAISEDGDGYTF. Written as DNA, the CDR3 is TGTGCCATCAGTGAAGACGGGGATGGCTACACCTTC. This chain connects TRBV10-3 to TRBJ1-2; D call uncertain. Looked up from germline, CDR1 is ENHRY and CDR2 is SYGVKD. The CDR3 runs 12 residues. V dropped 3 bases and J dropped 6 bases, with 8 bases sitting between them.